The source of this T cell receptor beta chain is a study of blood T cell repertoires in COVID-19 (dated by TCRdb to the early 2020s). Background for the entire study: Samples from collaborators originated in the United States, Italy and Spain and spanned both the acute and convalescent phases of COVID-19. The prospective study material was composed of cDNA or gDNA derived from T cells, B-cell-depleted T cells, or PBMCs. The repertoires were released in a freely available public database meant as a resource for research on the immune response to SARS-CoV-2. HLA class I and class II types, where available, came from metadata supplied by the sample provider rather than from assay-based typing. Deeply sampled blood TCRbeta repertoires from subjects exposed to, actively infected with, or recovered from COVID-19 were included in the dataset. The samples were drawn from the first 160 participants of the ongoing ImmuneRACE study and from 1,254 subjects provided by 6 global collaborators. A de-identified subject ID, COVID-19 status, age in years and sex were almost always included in the sample metadata. Overall results and qualifications from the work: Clinical and demographic metadata were provided uncurated, with the amount varying by source and participant.

TCRbeta CDR3 regions were amplified from genomic DNA using the immunoSEQ Assay, a bias-controlled multiplex PCR. The study's own analysis went as follows. The number of nucleated cells in each sample was estimated from the amplification of reference gene primers within the assay. Sequence reads were collapsed and filtered to measure the absolute abundance of every unique TCRbeta CDR3 rearrangement. For each sample, productive Simpson clonality was calculated as the square root of Simpson's diversity index across productive rearrangements. As stored in TCRdb, this immuneACCESS dataset retains in-frame rearrangements with V and J assigned. A fraction of the clones does not appear; measured against another copy, unresolved V genes explain less than half of the discrepancy, and the remainder lacks a known reason. V, J and clone size were drawn from that table, and D and trimming were deduced from the DNA. The sample table records under 300,000 clones; over 80% of these occur just once. Around 3.2% of the sample belongs to the ten largest clones.

V trim: 4 bases; J trim: 4 bases; unmatched bases: 12. CDR1 and CDR2, looked up from the germline V gene, are LGHNA and YNFKEQ. The CDR3 has 20 amino acids, counting the end cysteine and phenylalanine. The only DNA kept is the CDR3, 60 bases in frame from the first base. Note on this clone: Its binding antigen is unknown. Base qualities are not provided; no much larger clone lies one nucleotide away.

Enrolling through a virtual design, the prospective study's participants ranged in age from roughly 18 to 89 years and lived across some 22 United States geographic areas. In the prospective study, cohorts were assigned on the basis of participant-reported clinical history obtained from a screening survey and a study questionnaire. Exposed participants had been in contact with someone with a PCR-confirmed or clinician-diagnosed COVID-19 case within 2 weeks of study entry. Each participant in the prospective study had whole blood, serum and a nasopharyngeal or oropharyngeal swab collected by mobile phlebotomists. Prospective study participants could optionally give additional blood draws and questionnaires over a roughly 2-month period. Before DNA extraction, blood samples from the prospective study were shipped at room temperature or frozen.

This clonotype was obtained from a woman in her 40s who had been exposed to COVID-19. Recombination joined TRBV4-2 with TRBJ2-2; 16 junctional bases match TRBD2. Sequencing was done on a sample of PBMCs or T cells enriched from blood (not recorded which). The DNA sequence follows: TGTGCCAGCAGCCGCGTAACGGGACTAGCGGGGGGGAAGAGCACCGGGGAGCTGTTTTTT. Translation gives CASSRVTGLAGGKSTGELFF.